This T cell receptor beta chain came from a study of T cell repertoires in aging, cancer and after chemotherapy. A mixed TRB-A/B primer pool amplified rearranged TRB by multiplex touch-down PCR. TCRdb reanalysed the multiplex PCR reads using MiXCR and keeps one entry per CDR3 protein. The repertoire has roughly 1,800 distinct CDR3 sequences, under 20% of them found once; the top ten carry about 26%. The ends lost 5 bases at V and 2 bases at J; junction bases unmatched: 2. The CDR3 is 13 amino acids. The template was genomic DNA from peripheral blood, not RNA. J is TRBJ1-1 and V is TRBV12-3 or TRBV12-4; 7 nucleotides match TRBD1. The TCR comes from a human donor with a solid tumor. Material for sequencing was blood. The CDR3 bases are TGTGCCAGCAGTGGGGACAGAAACACTGAAGCTTTCTTT. Encoded protein: CASSGDRNTEAFF.